This T cell receptor beta chain was recovered during a study of blood T cell repertoires in COVID-19. About the study: The study drew acute and convalescent COVID-19 samples from the United States, Italy and Spain.

Germline CDR1 KGHSH, CDR2 LQKENI. Between the trimmed V and J ends, which lost 5 bases and 4 bases, there was a span of 23 bases. The CDR3 is 17 amino acids. Sequenced by immunoSEQ multiplex PCR; TCRdb stores in-frame clones only, minus some. This sample yields approximately 270,000 clones, of which over 75% are seen a single time; 0.87% belongs to the top ten. The TCR sequence derives from a human donor with COVID-19, enrolled during active disease. The donor label of this sample is uncertain. The chain combines TRBV18 with TRBJ2-5; perhaps TRBD1 as D (7 bases). The specimen was peripheral blood. The CDR3 sequence is CASSAGGGLNQGETQYF. The CDR3 nucleotides are TGTGCCAGCTCAGCCGGAGGGGGCCTAAATCAAGGAGAGACCCAGTACTTC. The whole variable domain, remainder taken from reference TRBV18 and TRBJ2-5, is NAGVMQNPRHLVRRRGQEARLRCSPMKGHSHVYWYRQLPEEGLKFMVYLQKENIIDESGMPKERFSAEFPKEGPSILRIQQVVRGDSAAYFCASSAGGGLNQGETQYFGPGTRLLVL.